The rows below give T cell receptor beta chains drawn from one sample of a study of blood T cells in healthy people across ages. A single record per CDR3 protein comes from TCRdb applying MiXCR to the 5' RACE reads. The sample has about 1.4 million distinct CDR3 sequences, around 59% seen once. The sequenced material came from blood. The source of these receptors is a man aged 18 to 30 in good health. Both conserved end residues are part of each CDR3. A D gene is named only where the DNA matches it firmly. Clone size appears in some rows only: once, few, many, or a class for an expanded clone.

size	V	D	J	CDR3	DNA
-	TRBV3-1	-	TRBJ1-1	CASSQLIGNTEAFF	TGTGCCAGCAGCCAATTAATCGGGAACACTGAAGCTTTCTTT
-	TRBV29-1	-	TRBJ2-5	CSGGPRRLVIPETQYF	TGCAGCGGCGGACCCCGCCGGCTGGTCATTCCGGAGACCCAGTACTTC
once	TRBV6-5	TRBD2	TRBJ2-5	CASRAGGRETQYF	TGTGCCAGCAGAGCGGGGGGTCGGGAGACCCAGTACTTC
-	TRBV6-1	TRBD2	TRBJ2-2	CASSLQRTSGSPTGELFF	TGTGCCAGCAGTCTCCAACGGACTAGCGGGAGCCCCACCGGGGAGCTGTTTTTT
-	TRBV3-1	-	TRBJ2-7	CASSQDVGRNYEQYF	TGTGCCAGCAGCCAAGATGTCGGACGCAATTACGAGCAGTACTTC
-	TRBV24-1	-	TRBJ2-5	CATSDSGETQYF	TGTGCCACCAGTGATTCGGGGGAGACCCAGTACTTC
-	TRBV3-1	-	TRBJ2-3	CASSRLFRQEGGDTQYF	TGTGCCAGCAGCCGGTTATTTCGCCAGGAGGGTGGAGATACGCAGTATTTT
-	TRBV7-6	-	TRBJ2-3	CASSYRGYNTDTQYF	TGTGCCAGCAGCTACCGTGGTTACAACACAGATACGCAGTATTTT
once	TRBV12-3/TRBV12-4	-	TRBJ1-6	CASAIQNSPLHF	TGTGCCAGCGCCATACAAAATTCACCCCTCCACTTT
-	TRBV5-5	-	TRBJ2-3	CASSNDQTGTGEDTQYF	TGTGCCAGCAGCAATGACCAAACGGGGACGGGAGAAGATACGCAGTATTTT
-	TRBV6-6	-	TRBJ2-1	CASSYSTRDTNNEQFF	TGTGCCAGCAGTTACTCGACGCGTGACACCAACAATGAGCAGTTCTTC
-	TRBV3-1	-	TRBJ2-1	CASSQVNGQFF	TGTGCCAGCAGCCAAGTCAATGGGCAGTTCTTC
few	TRBV29-1	TRBD1	TRBJ2-1	CSATGTGVNEQFF	TGCAGCGCAACCGGGACAGGGGTCAATGAGCAGTTCTTC
few	TRBV20-1	TRBD2	TRBJ2-3	CSAPGLAGGPDTQYF	TGCAGTGCTCCGGGACTAGCGGGAGGTCCAGATACGCAGTATTTT
-	TRBV7-2	-	TRBJ2-7	CASSLGTDSSYEQYF	TGTGCCAGCAGCTTAGGGACAGATAGCTCCTACGAGCAGTACTTC
-	TRBV20-1	TRBD1	TRBJ2-7	CGAPPTGDHEQYF	TGCGGTGCTCCTCCTACAGGGGACCACGAGCAGTACTTC
-	TRBV27	-	TRBJ2-5	CASKAGGSNEQYF	TGTGCCAGCAAAGCAGGAGGCAGCAATGAGCAGTACTTC
-	TRBV6-5	-	TRBJ2-2	CASTRASGGGELFF	TGTGCCAGCACTAGGGCCTCCGGAGGGGGGGAGCTGTTTTTT
-	TRBV7-8	-	TRBJ2-5	CASSLVPLLGETQYF	TGTGCCAGCAGCTTAGTCCCCTTACTAGGCGAGACCCAGTACTTC
-	TRBV4-2	TRBD2	TRBJ2-3	CASSQEGASGMGTQYF	TGTGCCAGCAGCCAAGAAGGAGCCAGCGGGATGGGTACGCAGTATTTT
-	TRBV20-1	-	TRBJ2-7	CSATRRGESYEQYF	TGCAGTGCTACTCGGAGGGGTGAGTCCTACGAGCAGTACTTC
-	TRBV5-1	TRBD2	TRBJ2-3	CASSLGTTTSTDTQYF	TGCGCCAGCAGCCTTGGGACTACAACTAGCACAGATACGCAGTATTTT
-	TRBV5-5	-	TRBJ2-4	CASSGTENIQYF	TGTGCCAGCAGCGGGACGGAAAACATTCAGTACTTC
-	TRBV2	TRBD2	TRBJ2-1	CASISGRASYNEQFF	TGTGCCAGTATTAGCGGGAGGGCCAGCTACAATGAGCAGTTCTTC
-	TRBV20-1	TRBD2	TRBJ2-7	CSARPRTSGLFYEQYF	TGCAGTGCTAGACCTCGGACTAGCGGGCTTTTCTACGAGCAGTACTTC
few	TRBV6-1	TRBD2	TRBJ2-3	CASSEGLGADTQYF	TGTGCCAGCAGTGAGGGACTAGGGGCAGATACGCAGTATTTT
-	TRBV7-9	TRBD2	TRBJ2-1	CASRAGGSDEQFF	TGTGCCAGCAGGGCGGGGGGTAGCGATGAGCAGTTCTTC
-	TRBV27	TRBD1	TRBJ2-3	CASSLRWTGGIDTQYF	TGTGCCAGCAGTTTGCGCTGGACAGGGGGCATAGATACGCAGTATTTT
-	TRBV4-3	TRBD2	TRBJ2-3	CASSQEHGSGGALAQYF	TGCGCCAGCAGCCAAGAACATGGTAGCGGGGGTGCCCTTGCGCAGTATTTT
few	TRBV20-1	TRBD1	TRBJ1-1	CSAPDRGAGGRMNTEAFF	TGCAGTGCACCTGACAGGGGCGCGGGAGGCCGAATGAACACTGAAGCTTTCTTT
few	TRBV5-1	TRBD2	TRBJ2-7	CASSSGTSIPYEQYF	TGCGCCAGCAGTTCCGGGACTAGCATTCCTTACGAGCAGTACTTC
-	TRBV6-6	-	TRBJ2-7	CASSLQAWDEQYF	TGTGCCAGCAGTTTACAGGCTTGGGACGAGCAGTACTTC
few	TRBV20-1	-	TRBJ2-7	CSATKDDSYEQYF	TGCAGTGCCACCAAGGACGACTCCTACGAGCAGTACTTC
-	TRBV24-1	-	TRBJ1-5	CATSKGNQDQPQHF	TGTGCCACCAGTAAGGGAAATCAGGATCAGCCCCAGCATTTT
-	TRBV4-3	-	TRBJ2-3	CASSQDRWPASPYF	TGCGCCAGCAGCCAAGATCGATGGCCCGCTTCCCCGTATTTT
-	TRBV12-3/TRBV12-4	TRBD2	TRBJ2-7	CASSFLAGALHEQYF	TGTGCCAGCAGTTTTCTAGCGGGAGCTCTGCACGAGCAGTACTTC
-	TRBV6-2/TRBV6-3	TRBD1	TRBJ1-1	CASSYNLGTEMNTEAFF	TGTGCCAGCAGTTACAACCTCGGGACAGAAATGAACACTGAAGCTTTCTTT
few	TRBV4-1	-	TRBJ1-1	CASSQDGRSEAFF	TGCGCCAGCAGCCAAGATGGACGGTCTGAAGCTTTCTTT
-	TRBV6-5	-	TRBJ2-5	CASSYVVRTVQETQYF	TGTGCCAGCAGTTACGTTGTGCGGACAGTCCAAGAGACCCAGTACTTC
-	TRBV20-1	TRBD2	TRBJ2-5	CSASAALAGNQETQYF	TGCAGTGCTAGTGCAGCACTAGCGGGGAACCAAGAGACCCAGTACTTC
-	TRBV12-3/TRBV12-4	-	TRBJ2-1	CASSLWAGSYNEQFF	TGTGCCAGCAGTTTATGGGCAGGCTCCTACAATGAGCAGTTCTTC
few	TRBV7-6	-	TRBJ2-7	CASSSVAYEQYF	TGTGCCAGCTCCTCCGTGGCCTACGAGCAGTACTTC
-	TRBV3-1	-	TRBJ1-2	CASSQQSRAGYTF	TGTGCCAGCAGCCAACAAAGCAGGGCTGGCTACACCTTC
-	TRBV7-2	-	TRBJ1-2	CASSFGTLSHGYTF	TGTGCCAGCAGCTTTGGGACTTTGAGCCATGGCTACACCTTC
few	TRBV7-9	TRBD2	TRBJ2-1	CASSQRTSGRVNEQFF	TGTGCCAGCAGCCAACGGACTAGCGGGAGGGTCAATGAGCAGTTCTTC
-	TRBV6-5	-	TRBJ2-6	CASSRGANVLTF	TGTGCCAGCAGTAGAGGGGCCAACGTCCTGACTTTC
-	TRBV4-2	-	TRBJ1-2	CASSQLDSFGGYTF	TGTGCCAGCAGCCAATTGGACAGCTTCGGGGGCTACACCTTC
-	TRBV25-1	TRBD2	TRBJ2-1	CASSRVPSGSLNEQFF	TGTGCCAGCTCCCGGGTCCCTAGCGGGAGTTTAAATGAGCAGTTCTTC
-	TRBV7-2	TRBD2	TRBJ2-7	CASSLGEAGGGYEQYF	TGTGCCAGCAGCTTAGGCGAGGCGGGGGGTGGCTACGAGCAGTACTTC
-	TRBV5-1	-	TRBJ2-3	CASGDGYTDTQYF	TGCGCCAGCGGGGACGGATACACAGATACGCAGTATTTT
-	TRBV20-1	TRBD1	TRBJ2-1	CSARADRGGNEQFF	TGCAGTGCTAGAGCAGACAGGGGGGGCAATGAGCAGTTCTTC
-	TRBV20-1	-	TRBJ2-7	CSAVPLGVYEQYF	TGCAGTGCTGTTCCCTTGGGGGTCTACGAGCAGTACTTC
-	TRBV18	TRBD1	TRBJ2-5	CASVGQAFGETQYF	TGTGCCAGCGTGGGACAGGCCTTTGGGGAGACCCAGTACTTC
-	TRBV6-5	-	TRBJ1-5	CASSYKWAANQPQHF	TGTGCCAGCAGTTACAAGTGGGCAGCTAATCAGCCCCAGCATTTT